These 15 T cell receptor beta chains were sequenced from one sample in a study of T-cell memory formation after mild COVID-19. MiXCR was run by TCRdb on the 5' RACE reads, yielding one entry per CDR3 protein. The sample includes some 450,000 distinct CDR3 sequences, around 20% of them seen just once. What was sequenced was PBMCs or a T cell subset sorted from them (not recorded which). These receptors originate from an adult woman who had mild COVID-19 (a few samples of this study predate the infection). Cell type and time point are not known.

The CDR3 DNA reads as TGCGCCAGCAGCCATGAGAGACAGGGTGAAGCTTTCTTT. Protein product: CASSHERQGEAFF. The genes are TRBV4-3 and TRBJ1-1; 7 positions match TRBD1. The CDR3 sequence is 13 residues long. After removal of 3 bases from V and 7 bases from J, the junction contained 5 bases not matched to a gene. Germline CDR1 reads LGHNA; CDR2 reads YSLEER.

Only a few counts were recorded for this clonotype. V is TRBV29-1 and J is TRBJ2-3, with D hard to call. Germline V gene data show CDR1 as SQVTM and CDR2 as ANQGSEA. The V and J ends lost 7 bases and 0 bases respectively, with 14 bases between them. This CDR3 is 14 amino acids long. The CDR3 nucleotides are TGCAGCGCCGCAAGCGTCTCTAGCACAGATACGCAGTATTTT. Translating it yields CSAASVSSTDTQYF.

CDR3 loop: CASSGAGGAMNTGELFF. CDR3 DNA: TGTGCCAGCTCCGGGGCGGGAGGAGCCATGAACACCGGGGAGCTGTTTTTT. This chain uses TRBV9 with TRBJ2-2; 8 positions agree with TRBD2. Germline lookup yields CDR1 SGDLS and CDR2 YYNGEE. Losses at the gene ends were 7 bases for V and 1 base for J; bases not matched to a gene: 12. This CDR3 spans 17 amino acids.

This clonotype has just a few counts. The chain combines TRBV19 with TRBJ2-1; no definite D call. V was trimmed by 5 bases and J by 7 bases, leaving 6 bases between them. Per germline, CDR1 LNHDA and CDR2 SQIVND (reference sequence). CDR3 length: 11 residues. The CDR3 spells CASSADNEQFF. The CDR3, as DNA: TGTGCCAGTAGTGCCGATAATGAGCAGTTCTTC.

The rearrangement uses TRBV5-1 and TRBJ2-3, with D possibly TRBD2 on 6 matching bases. Germline lookup yields CDR1 SGHRS and CDR2 YFSETQ. CDR3 length: 14 amino acids. Trimming left V 1 base short and J 4 bases short, with 10 bases between. The CDR3 coding sequence is TGCGCCAGCAGCTTGTTGCGGGGAGCAGATACGCAGTATTTT. Amino acids: CASSLLRGADTQYF.

This chain links TRBV19 with TRBJ1-2, with TRBD1 matching 7 bases. J lost 4 bases, V lost 4 bases, and 9 bases had no gene match. CDR1 is LNHDA and CDR2 is SQIVND in the germline V gene (reference sequence). The CDR3 extends over 15 amino acids. In DNA form, the CDR3 reads TGTGCCAGTAGTACAGCTATCACAGGGGTCTATGGCTACACCTTC. Residues: CASSTAITGVYGYTF.

The chain combines TRBV12-3 or TRBV12-4 with TRBJ2-6; either TRBD1 or TRBD2 may fit D (5 bases each). The CDR3 consists of 16 residues. V lost 3 bases and J lost 4, with 13 bases in between. The CDR3 sequence: CASSLARGAGANVLTF. Here the CDR3 DNA reads TGTGCCAGCAGTTTGGCACGGGGCGCGGGGGCCAACGTCCTGACTTTC.

This clonotype was seen a few times. The chain uses TRBV10-3 and TRBJ2-7; 12 bases line up with TRBD2. CDR3 length equals 19 residues. Per the germline V gene, CDR1 is ENHRY and CDR2 is SYGVKD. V shed 4 bases and J 0 bases; nucleotides not matched to a gene: 13. The CDR3 DNA is TGTGCCATCAGTGGGGCGTTTGGGACTAGCGGGCCAAGCTCCTACGAGCAGTACTTC. It specifies CAISGAFGTSGPSSYEQYF.

This clonotype has a handful of counts. V gene TRBV5-1 combines with J gene TRBJ1-1; 7 bases match TRBD1. Trimming removed 0 bases from V and 6 bases from J; junction bases left unmatched: 17. The CDR3 is 18 amino acids. Germline V gene sequence: CDR1 SGHRS, CDR2 YFSETQ. This CDR3 is CASSLARDSPRLASEAFF. The CDR3 DNA is TGCGCCAGCAGCTTGGCTCGGGACAGCCCCCGCCTTGCCTCTGAAGCTTTCTTT.

This clonotype has more than one count but fewer than ten. J is TRBJ2-7 and V is TRBV28; 8 bases map to TRBD1. With V trimmed by 2 bases and J by 2 bases, 5 bases remained unmatched. This CDR3 has 15 amino acids. Germline V gene sequence: CDR1 MDHEN, CDR2 SYDVKM. The CDR3 bases are TGTGCCAGCAGTTTAGATCCAGGGGGCACCTACGAGCAGTACTTC. Translation gives CASSLDPGGTYEQYF.

This chain links TRBV18 with TRBJ1-4; D not resolved. This CDR3 contains 14 residues. Germline CDR1 is KGHSH and CDR2 is LQKENI. Trimming stripped 3 bases from V and 6 bases from J, with 11 bases between. CDR3 amino acids: CASSPRAGYEKLFF. CDR3 DNA: TGTGCCAGCTCACCCAGAGCAGGTTATGAAAAACTGTTTTTT.

This clonotype has more than one count but fewer than ten. CDR3 in amino acids: CASSPTLSSGRYYEQYF. The CDR3 DNA reads TGTGCCAGCAGTCCGACCCTCTCTAGCGGGAGGTACTACGAGCAGTACTTC. The chain joins TRBV12-3 or TRBV12-4 to TRBJ2-7, with TRBD2 identical over 11 bases. The CDR3 spans 17 residues. V shed 5 bases, J shed 3 bases, and the junction held 12 bases outside the gene matches.

The V gene is TRBV20-1, the J gene TRBJ2-5; the D is unclear. The CDR3 is 13 residues long. The V gene's germline CDR1 is DFQATT and CDR2 SNEGSKA (reference sequence). V lost 1 base and J 4 bases, leaving 10 bases between the germline ends. The CDR3 DNA reads TGCAGTGCTAGAGTTCCAGGACGAGAGACCCAGTACTTC. Its translation is CSARVPGRETQYF.

CDR3: CSARGGGYNSPLHF. Written as DNA, the CDR3 is TGCAGTGCTAGGGGCGGGGGTTATAATTCACCCCTCCACTTT. V and J are TRBV20-1 and TRBJ1-6, with D possibly being TRBD1 (5 bases). V lost 3 bases to trimming and J lost 4 bases, with 10 bases between them. Germline values: CDR1 DFQATT, CDR2 SNEGSKA (reference sequence). The CDR3 runs to 14 residues.

In this sample, this clonotype turned up a few times. CDR3 in amino acids: CASSPQESSNTEAFF. The CDR3 DNA reads TGTGCCAGCAGTCCTCAGGAGTCCTCGAACACTGAAGCTTTCTTT. The rearrangement uses TRBV12-3 or TRBV12-4 and TRBJ1-1, with unresolved D. This CDR3 region has 15 residues. Trimming took off 5 bases at V and 1 base at J, with 14 bases between the two ends.